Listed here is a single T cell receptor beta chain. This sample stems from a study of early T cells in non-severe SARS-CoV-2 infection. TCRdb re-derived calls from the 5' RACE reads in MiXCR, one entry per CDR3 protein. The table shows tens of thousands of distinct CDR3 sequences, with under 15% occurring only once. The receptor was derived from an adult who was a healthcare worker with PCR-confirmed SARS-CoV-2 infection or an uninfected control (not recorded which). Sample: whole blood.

The CDR3 reads CASSQVRGYEQYF. The CDR3 DNA reads TGCGCCAGCAGCCAAGTACGGGGCTACGAGCAGTACTTC. The chain joins TRBV4-1 to TRBJ2-7; tentatively, D is TRBD2 (5 bases). Germline assignment: CDR1 MGHRA and CDR2 YSYEKL. The CDR3 has 13 residues. V was pared by 1 base and J by 3 bases, with 7 bases between.